Below, 23 T cell receptor beta chains from the same sample are listed, as sequenced in a study of STAT5B mutations in CD4+ large granular lymphocyte leukemia. The repertoire was sequenced with immunoSEQ multiplex PCR; TCRdb's copy has only in-frame clones and lacks some. The table lists some 8,800 clones, roughly 80% of them singletons, with approximately 68% in the top ten. The sample comprised PBMCs. The receptors stem from a man aged 55 to 70 with CD4+ T-cell large granular lymphocyte leukemia.

CDR3 in amino acids: CASSLGHRGSTYEQYF. CDR3 nucleotides: TGTGCCAGCAGCTTAGGTCACAGGGGTAGTACCTACGAGCAGTACTTC. The gene calls are TRBV11-2 and TRBJ2-7, with TRBD1 identical over 7 bases. The CDR3 runs to 16 residues. The ends lost 1 base at V and 2 bases at J; junction bases unmatched: 8. Germline V gene sequence: CDR1 SGHAT, CDR2 FQNNGV.

The chain couples TRBV11-2 to TRBJ1-1; D is unresolved. V was trimmed by 0 bases and J by 0 bases, leaving 5 bases between them. Germline values: CDR1 SGHAT, CDR2 FQNNGV. This CDR3 comprises 14 residues. The CDR3, as DNA: TGTGCCAGCAGCTTAGACGGCTTGAACACTGAAGCTTTCTTT. It specifies CASSLDGLNTEAFF.

The gene calls are TRBV6-1 and TRBJ2-7; a weak D match, TRBD1 (6 bases). The CDR3 sequence is 15 residues long. CDR1 MNHNS and CDR2 SASEGT come from the germline V gene. V was trimmed by 2 bases and J by 10 bases, leaving 21 bases between them. DNA for the CDR3: TGTGCCAGCAGTGAAAGATCAGGGGTCCCCATTGATCAGTACTTC. It yields the protein CASSERSGVPIDQYF.

The rearrangement joins TRBV7-9 to TRBJ2-7; D call uncertain. The germline V and J ends were trimmed by 2 bases and 5 bases, with 10 bases remaining between them. The length of the CDR3 is 13 residues. Per germline, CDR1 SEHNR and CDR2 FQNEAQ (reference sequence). The CDR3: CASSLLLGNEQYF. DNA for the CDR3: TGTGCCAGCAGCTTATTGTTAGGGAACGAGCAGTACTTC.

The chain uses TRBV21-1 and TRBJ1-5. TRBV21-1 is a pseudogene segment. The CDR3 loop spans 14 amino acids. CDR3 protein: CASSTGVGNQPQHF. CDR3 nucleotide sequence: TGTGCCAGCAGTACGGGTGTGGGCAATCAGCCCCAGCATTTT.

The chain uses TRBV7-3 and TRBJ2-1, with unresolved D. CDR1 is SGHTA and CDR2 is FQGTGA in the germline V gene. The CDR3 loop spans 17 amino acids. Between the trimmed V and J ends, which lost 0 bases and 7 bases, there was a span of 19 bases. The CDR3 is CASSLTARPRMGNEQFF. In DNA, the CDR3 is TGTGCCAGCAGCTTAACGGCTCGGCCCCGGATGGGTAATGAGCAGTTCTTC.

The chain recombines TRBV9 with TRBJ2-6; a weak D match, TRBD2 (7 bases). The CDR3 is 15 residues long. V was shortened by 5 bases and J by 6 bases, with 15 bases between the two germline ends. Germline loops: CDR1 SGDLS, CDR2 YYNGEE. The CDR3 region is CASSLGGAEANVLTF. CDR3 nucleotide sequence: TGTGCCAGCAGTTTAGGGGGGGCGGAGGCCAACGTCCTGACTTTC.

The V gene is TRBV6-1, the J gene TRBJ1-1; D is ambiguous. The CDR3 totals 13 residues. Deletions cut 1 base from V and 4 bases from J, with 7 bases between. Germline CDR1 is MNHNS and CDR2 is SASEGT. CDR3 sequence reads: CASSEVRGTEAFF. Written as DNA, the CDR3 is TGTGCCAGCAGTGAAGTGCGGGGCACTGAAGCTTTCTTT.

The V gene is TRBV15, the J gene TRBJ2-7, with TRBD1 identical over 9 bases. This CDR3 spans 13 amino acids. Per the germline V gene, CDR1 is LNHNV and CDR2 is YYDKDF (reference sequence). J gave up 0 bases and V 11 bases, and 5 bases lay outside the gene matches. For the CDR3, the DNA is TGTGCCTCCGGGACAGGGAGCTCCTACGAGCAGTACTTC. It yields the protein CASGTGSSYEQYF.

The V call is TRBV4-3, the J call TRBJ2-7; 9 bases match TRBD1. J lost 3 bases, V lost 2 bases, and 5 bases had no gene match. The CDR3 is made up of 15 amino acids. The germline V gene encodes CDR1 LGHNA and CDR2 YSLEER. CDR3 sequence (DNA): TGCGCCAGCAGCCAAAGTCGACAGGGGGGCTACGAGCAGTACTTC. Translation gives CASSQSRQGGYEQYF.

The chain links TRBV15 to TRBJ2-5; 14 bases fit TRBD2. Looked up from germline, CDR1 is LNHNV and CDR2 is YYDKDF (reference sequence). V lost 3 bases and J lost 5; bases outside the gene matches: 8. The CDR3 sequence is 17 residues long. Here the CDR3 reads CATSSGTSGGRGETQYF. DNA of the CDR3: TGTGCCACCAGCAGTGGGACTAGCGGGGGCCGGGGGGAGACCCAGTACTTC.

CDR3: CASSLNQETQYF. DNA for the CDR3: TGTGCCAGCAGTTTAAATCAAGAGACCCAGTACTTC. This chain links TRBV28 with TRBJ2-5; the D is unclear. This CDR3 has 12 amino acids. Germline assignment: CDR1 MDHEN and CDR2 SYDVKM. Trimming removed 2 bases at V and 2 bases at J, with 3 bases between. The full variable domain, completed using reference TRBV28 and TRBJ2-5, is DVKVTQSSRYLVKRTGEKVFLECVQDMDHENMFWYRQDPGLGLRLIYFSYDVKMKEKGDIPEGYSVSREKKERFSLILESASTNQTSMYLCASSLNQETQYFGPGTRLLVL.

The rearrangement uses TRBV7-2 and TRBJ2-3; D gene uncertain. In germline, CDR1 is SGHTA, CDR2 FQGNSA. Trimming removed 5 bases at V and 4 bases at J, with 13 bases between. The CDR3 consists of 14 residues. The CDR3 sequence: CASSQPSPADTQYF. The CDR3 DNA reads as TGTGCCAGCAGCCAGCCGTCTCCTGCAGATACGCAGTATTTT.

The V gene is TRBV16, the J gene TRBJ2-7; D is perhaps TRBD2 (6 bases). Germline values: CDR1 KGHSY, CDR2 FQNENV. Between the trimmed V and J ends, which lost 7 bases and 5 bases, there was a span of 15 bases. This CDR3 spans 13 amino acids. For the CDR3, the DNA is TGTGCCAGCACCCTCCCCCGCGGGAACGAGCAGTACTTC. Translated: CASTLPRGNEQYF. Supplemented by reference TRBV16 and TRBJ2-7, the full variable domain reads GEEVAQTPKHLVRGEGQKAKLYCAPIKGHSYVFWYQQVLKNEFKFLISFQNENVFDETGMPKERFSAKCLPNSPCSLEIQATKLEDSAVYFCASTLPRGNEQYFGPGTRLTVT.

The chain uses TRBV9 and TRBJ2-1; unclear D gene. The CDR3 runs 14 residues. V lost 4 bases to trimming and J lost 5 bases, with 13 bases between them. Germline-derived CDR1 and CDR2 are SGDLS and YYNGEE. The CDR3 here is CASSLSGENNEQFF. As DNA, the CDR3 is TGTGCCAGCAGCTTGAGTGGGGAAAACAATGAGCAGTTCTTC.

A few counts support this clone. The J gene is TRBJ2-3, the V gene TRBV6-4; TRBD2 agrees at 10 bases. There are 16 residues in the CDR3. V shed 0 bases, J shed 2 bases, and the junction held 2 bases outside the gene matches. Germline loops: CDR1 MRHNA, CDR2 SNTAGT. The CDR3 region is CASSDSTSGDTDTQYF. CDR3 nucleotides: TGTGCCAGCAGTGACTCAACTAGCGGGGACACAGATACGCAGTATTTT.

The rearrangement uses TRBV6-4 and TRBJ2-3; D not certain. Germline-derived CDR1 and CDR2 are MRHNA and SNTAGT. Trimming removed 3 bases at V and 2 bases at J, with 6 bases between. This CDR3 spans 13 amino acids. CDR3 in DNA: TGTGCCAGCAGTGAAAAGATCACAGATACGCAGTATTTT. Protein sequence: CASSEKITDTQYF.

This clone was picked up one time. The V gene is TRBV28, the J gene TRBJ1-3; D is unclear. The CDR3 contains 14 residues. V lost 7 bases, J lost 0 bases, and 10 bases lay in between. From germline, CDR1 is MDHEN and CDR2 SYDVKM. The CDR3 bases are TGTGCCAGCATGTACGGTTCCTCTGGAAACACCATATATTTT. This encodes CASMYGSSGNTIYF.

J is TRBJ1-2 and V is TRBV19, with TRBD1 identical over 7 bases. Germline V gene sequence: CDR1 LNHDA, CDR2 SQIVND (reference sequence). V trimming: 7 bases; J trimming: 4 bases; junction bases outside the gene matches: 12. The CDR3 loop spans 15 amino acids. CDR3 amino acids: CASTLQGPRSYGYTF. CDR3 bases: TGTGCCAGTACATTACAGGGGCCTCGGAGCTATGGCTACACCTTC. Variable domain in full (rest from reference TRBV19 and TRBJ1-2): DGGITQSPKYLFRKEGQNVTLSCEQNLNHDAMYWYRQDPGQGLRLIYYSQIVNDFQKGDIAEGYSVSREKKESFPLTVTSAQKNPTAFYLCASTLQGPRSYGYTFGSGTRLTVV.

The chain uses TRBV7-8 and TRBJ2-7; TRBD1 agrees at 10 bases. CDR1 is SGHVS and CDR2 is FQNEAQ in the germline V gene. The CDR3 loop spans 14 amino acids. Trimming cost V 5 bases and J 4 bases; bases outside gene matches: 5. This CDR3 is CASSPEGQGYEQYF. CDR3 in DNA: TGTGCCAGCAGCCCAGAGGGACAGGGGTACGAGCAGTACTTC.

DNA of the CDR3: TGTGCCAGCAGTCGACAGGGGGTAAAAGAAAAACTGTTTTTT. It translates to CASSRQGVKEKLFF. This chain joins TRBV5-4 and TRBJ1-4; 9 nucleotides agree with TRBD1. Germline V gene data show CDR1 as SGHNT and CDR2 as YYREEE (reference sequence). The CDR3 is 14 residues long. J lost 8 bases, V lost 5 bases, and 7 bases had no gene match.

The chain employs TRBV7-2 and TRBJ2-3, with 11 positions matching TRBD1. J lost 8 bases, V lost 1 base, and 14 bases had no gene match. From germline, CDR1 is SGHTA and CDR2 FQGNSA. The CDR3 spans 18 residues. Written as DNA, the CDR3 is TGTGCCAGCAGCTTAGTTACAAGTGGGGGACAGGGGGTAGGTACGCAGTATTTT. Its translation is CASSLVTSGGQGVGTQYF.

The chain links TRBV19 to TRBJ2-6; possible D gene TRBD1, 6 bases. The CDR3 has 15 residues. V lost 5 bases, J lost 4 bases, and 12 bases lay in between. Germline CDR1 is LNHDA and CDR2 is SQIVND (reference sequence). The CDR3 region has the DNA TGTGCCAGTAGTGGTCAGGGGATAGGGGCCAACGTCCTGACTTTC. Residues: CASSGQGIGANVLTF.